This T cell receptor beta chain was observed in a study of cytomegalovirus exposure and HLA in healthy donors. For the study at large: The 110 or so validation repertoires used a platform that matched the one used for the roughly 650 first-cohort repertoires, as a later analysis reported.

The CDR3 loop spans 17 amino acids. V was clipped by 0 bases and J by 6 bases; unmatched bases: 11. Germline V CDR1 and CDR2: ENHRY, SYGVKD. Study-level points and caveats: Whilst most TCR sequences proved rare, a subset of public TCRs occurred across many donors. Investigators reported some 150 TCR beta chains as tied to cytomegalovirus. Later, an analysis found that TCR clusters from the first cohort tended to co-occur in the roughly 120 validation repertoires.

On this clone: Its antigen is unknown.

TCRdb keeps only in-frame clones here, not all; method: immunoSEQ multiplex PCR. The sample records about 240,000 clones, around 87% being singletons. The receptor was derived from a young man in good health and CMV-seronegative. The sample consisted of PBMCs. The rearrangement uses TRBV10-3 and TRBJ1-5; 7 bases agree with TRBD1. Here the CDR3 reads CAISESYARQGSQPQHF. For the CDR3, the DNA is TGTGCCATCAGTGAGTCCTACGCTCGACAGGGTAGTCAGCCCCAGCATTTT.